The clone carrying this TCR beta chain was recorded once. Sequencing used immunoSEQ multiplex PCR; TCRdb keeps in-frame clones, though not all of them. The sample contains 200,000 to 300,000 clones, about 86% of which appear only once. This sample is drawn from a study of blood T cell repertoires in COVID-19. Germline-derived CDR1 and CDR2 are MNHEY and SMNVEV (reference sequence). V was trimmed by 5 bases and J by 10 bases, leaving 18 bases between them. The length of the CDR3 is 15 residues. The gene calls are TRBV27 and TRBJ1-6; no definite D call. Sequenced sample: peripheral blood. This TCR was recovered from a man aged 30 to 45 with active or convalescent COVID-19. CDR3 in DNA: TGTGCCAGCAGTCCTAGTCCGGGAGGTATGTCACCCCTCCACTTT. Amino acids: CASSPSPGGMSPLHF.